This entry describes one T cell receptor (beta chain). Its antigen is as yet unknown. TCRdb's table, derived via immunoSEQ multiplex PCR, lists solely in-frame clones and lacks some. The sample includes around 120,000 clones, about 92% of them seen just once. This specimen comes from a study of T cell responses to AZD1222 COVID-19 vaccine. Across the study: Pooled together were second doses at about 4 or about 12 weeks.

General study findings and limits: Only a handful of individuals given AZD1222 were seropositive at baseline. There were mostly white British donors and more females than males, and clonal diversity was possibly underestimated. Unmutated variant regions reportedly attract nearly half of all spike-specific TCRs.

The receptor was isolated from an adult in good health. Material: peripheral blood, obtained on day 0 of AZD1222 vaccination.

The CDR3 nucleotides read TGTGCCAGTATAAGGGGGGGCTCGGCAGGCTATGGCTACACCTTC. This encodes CASIRGGSAGYGYTF. This sequence joins TRBV19 and TRBJ1-2; D may be TRBD1 (6 bases). The V end was cut by 7 bases, the J end by 4 bases, with 19 bases between. The germline V gene encodes CDR1 LNHDA and CDR2 SQIVND (reference sequence). The length of the CDR3 is 15 residues.